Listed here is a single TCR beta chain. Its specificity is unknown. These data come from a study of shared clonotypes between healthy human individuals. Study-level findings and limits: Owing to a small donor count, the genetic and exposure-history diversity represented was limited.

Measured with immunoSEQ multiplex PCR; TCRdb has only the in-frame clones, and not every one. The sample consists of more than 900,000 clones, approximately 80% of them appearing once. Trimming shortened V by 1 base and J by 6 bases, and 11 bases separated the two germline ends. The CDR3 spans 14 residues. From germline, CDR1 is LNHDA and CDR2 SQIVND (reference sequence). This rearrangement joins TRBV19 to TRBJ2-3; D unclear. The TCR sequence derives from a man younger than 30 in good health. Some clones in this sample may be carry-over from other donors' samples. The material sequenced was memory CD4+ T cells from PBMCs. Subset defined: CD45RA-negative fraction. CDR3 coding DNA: TGTGCCAGTAGTATAGGGCTCGCCTGGGATACGCAGTATTTT. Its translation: CASSIGLAWDTQYF.